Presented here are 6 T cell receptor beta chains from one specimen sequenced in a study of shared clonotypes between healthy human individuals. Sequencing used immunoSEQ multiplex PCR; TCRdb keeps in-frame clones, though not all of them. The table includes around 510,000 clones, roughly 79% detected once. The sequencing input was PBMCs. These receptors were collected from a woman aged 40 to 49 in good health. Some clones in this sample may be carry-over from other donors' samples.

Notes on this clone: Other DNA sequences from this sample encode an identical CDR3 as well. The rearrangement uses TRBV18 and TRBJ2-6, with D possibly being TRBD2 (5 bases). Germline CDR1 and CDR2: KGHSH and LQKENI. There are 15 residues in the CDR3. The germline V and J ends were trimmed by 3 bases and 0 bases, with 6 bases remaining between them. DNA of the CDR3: TGTGCCAGCTCACCCGGAGGCTCTGGGGCCAACGTCCTGACTTTC. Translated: CASSPGGSGANVLTF.

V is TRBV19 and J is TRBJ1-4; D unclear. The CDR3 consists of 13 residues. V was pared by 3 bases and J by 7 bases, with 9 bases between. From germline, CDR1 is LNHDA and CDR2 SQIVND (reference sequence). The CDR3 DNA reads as TGTGCCAGTAGTATGAACCTTGGTGAAAAACTGTTTTTT. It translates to CASSMNLGEKLFF.

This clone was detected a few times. The CDR3 coding sequence is TGTGCCTGGAGTGTAGCCCGAAACACCATATATTTT. Translation gives CAWSVARNTIYF. The chain employs TRBV30 and TRBJ1-3; no clear D. Looked up from germline, CDR1 is GTSNPN and CDR2 is SVGIG (reference sequence). This CDR3 has 12 amino acids. The V gene lost 0 bases and the J gene lost 5 bases, with 5 bases spanning the gap.

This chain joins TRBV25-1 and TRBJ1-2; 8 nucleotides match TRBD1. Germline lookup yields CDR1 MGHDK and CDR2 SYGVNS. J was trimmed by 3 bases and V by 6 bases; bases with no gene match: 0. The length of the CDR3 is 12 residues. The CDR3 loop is CASRGQDYGYTF. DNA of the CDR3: TGTGCCAGCAGGGGACAGGACTATGGCTACACCTTC.

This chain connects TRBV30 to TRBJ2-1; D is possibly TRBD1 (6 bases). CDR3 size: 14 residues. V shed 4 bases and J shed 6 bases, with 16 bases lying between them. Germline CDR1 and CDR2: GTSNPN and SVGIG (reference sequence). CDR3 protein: CAWKGWDKGNEQFF. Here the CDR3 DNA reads TGTGCCTGGAAGGGCTGGGACAAAGGCAATGAGCAGTTCTTC.

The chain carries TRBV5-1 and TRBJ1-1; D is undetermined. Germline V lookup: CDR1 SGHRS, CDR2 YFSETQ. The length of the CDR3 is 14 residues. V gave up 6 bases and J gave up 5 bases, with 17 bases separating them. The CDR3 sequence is CASTKVGRKTEAFF. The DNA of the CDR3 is TGCGCCAGCACTAAAGTAGGGCGGAAGACTGAAGCTTTCTTT. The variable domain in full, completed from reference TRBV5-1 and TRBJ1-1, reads KAGVTQTPRYLIKTRGQQVTLSCSPISGHRSVSWYQQTPGQGLQFLFEYFSETQRNKGNFPGRFSGRQFSNSRSEMNVSTLELGDSALYLCASTKVGRKTEAFFGQGTRLTVV.